Listed here are 8 T cell receptor beta chains from one sample, sequenced in a study of blood T cell repertoires in COVID-19. TCRdb's copy holds only in-frame clones and misses some; the assay was immunoSEQ multiplex PCR. Among approximately 440,000 clones listed, about nine tenths were seen once. The specimen was PBMCs or T cells enriched from blood (not recorded which). The origin of the receptors is a woman under 30 who had recovered from COVID-19.

J is TRBJ1-1 and V is TRBV4-2; D may be TRBD1 (5 bases). Germline values: CDR1 LGHNA, CDR2 YNFKEQ. Deletions cut 0 bases from V and 5 bases from J, with 10 bases between. The CDR3 totals 14 residues. The CDR3 loop is CASSQDGGETEAFF. The CDR3, as DNA: TGTGCCAGCAGCCAAGATGGGGGGGAAACTGAAGCTTTCTTT.

The table lists this clone with a count of one. The chain has TRBV30 and TRBJ1-5; 9 bases fit TRBD1. This CDR3 is 15 amino acids long. The germline V gene has CDR1 GTSNPN and CDR2 SVGIG (reference sequence). The junction had 6 bases not matched to a gene; V was cut back by 1 base and J by 5 bases. This CDR3 reads CAWSAGTGTYQPQHF. CDR3 DNA: TGTGCCTGGAGTGCGGGGACAGGGACTTATCAGCCCCAGCATTTT.

Comments on this clone: Other DNA sequences of this sample code for an identical CDR3. The rearrangement joins TRBV6-2 or TRBV6-3 to TRBJ1-2; D call uncertain. The CDR3 loop spans 14 amino acids. V was trimmed by 0 bases and J by 2 bases, leaving 7 bases between them. Germline V gene lookup returns CDR1 MNHEY and CDR2 SVGEGT. CDR3: CASSYSGRNYGYTF. CDR3 DNA: TGTGCCAGCAGTTACTCCGGGAGAAACTATGGCTACACCTTC.

This clone appeared a few times. V usage is TRBV2 and J usage is TRBJ2-7, with 10 bases that match TRBD1. CDR1 is SNHLY, CDR2 FYNNEI, per germline. The CDR3 loop spans 19 amino acids. The junction had 22 bases not matched to a gene; V was cut back by 9 bases and J by 2 bases. The CDR3 reads CASFYGQGDPGGSPYEQYF. The CDR3 DNA reads as TGTGCCAGTTTTTATGGACAGGGGGACCCCGGGGGGTCCCCCTACGAGCAGTACTTC.

This chain joins TRBV5-1 and TRBJ1-1, with 10 positions matching TRBD1. Germline CDR1 is SGHRS and CDR2 is YFSETQ. Losses at the gene ends were 4 bases for V and 3 bases for J; bases not matched to a gene: 12. This CDR3 region has 17 residues. The CDR3 sequence: CASSTIGTGVRDTEAFF. In nucleotides, the CDR3 is TGCGCCAGCAGCACCATCGGGACAGGGGTTAGGGACACTGAAGCTTTCTTT.

The chain is built from TRBV7-8 and TRBJ2-7; maybe TRBD1 (6 bases). The V and J ends lost 5 bases and 4 bases respectively, with 15 bases between them. The CDR3 runs to 14 residues. From germline, CDR1 is SGHVS and CDR2 FQNEAQ. Here the CDR3 reads CASSARTVLYEQYF. The CDR3 coding sequence is TGTGCCAGCAGCGCTCGGACAGTTCTATACGAGCAGTACTTC.

This clone was detected once. The V and J genes are TRBV2 and TRBJ2-7, with TRBD1 matching over 8 bases. CDR3 size: 14 residues. Germline V CDR1 and CDR2: SNHLY, FYNNEI. V lost 9 bases to trimming and J lost 6 bases; unmatched junction nucleotides: 13. CDR3 sequence: CASSLISQGVEQYF. The CDR3 nucleotides read TGTGCCAGTTCCCTAATTTCACAGGGGGTCGAGCAGTACTTC.

Note on this clone: Other DNA sequences in this sample translate to the same CDR3. This rearrangement joins TRBV18 to TRBJ2-5, with a weak D call TRBD2 (5 bases). The V gene's germline CDR1 is KGHSH and CDR2 LQKENI. This CDR3 region has 13 residues. Trimming cost V 6 bases and J 5 bases, with 13 bases left between them. Here the CDR3 reads CASSPGGRETQYF. CDR3 sequence (DNA): TGTGCCAGCTCCCCAGGAGGTCGGGAGACCCAGTACTTC.